A single sample gave rise to the 8 T cell receptor beta chains below, sequenced in a study of T cell clonality in common variable immunodeficiency. Study findings and constraints: Reportedly, TCR beta sequences from common variable immunodeficiency showed fewer deletions and N-nucleotide insertions.

These receptors lack a known antigen. The method was immunoSEQ multiplex PCR; TCRdb's version includes in-frame clones alone and lacks a portion of them. The table records some 19,000 clones without singletons, the ten largest covering roughly a quarter. Material: peripheral blood mononuclear cells. These receptors were obtained from a human donor with common variable immunodeficiency.

About this clone: The CDR3 end is not reached by the read, which stops 3 residues before it; the germline J gene fills it in. The V and J genes are TRBV19 and TRBJ1-5; 7 bases are a match to TRBD1. This CDR3 is 14 amino acids long. V dropped 10 bases and J dropped 4; count of bases not matched to a gene: 10. Germline CDR1 and CDR2: LNHDA and SQIVND (reference sequence). CDR3 protein: CATGRDRQNQPQHF. CDR3 DNA, as far as it was read: TGTGCCACCGGCCGGGACAGACAGAATCAGCCC.

There are a few counts of this clone. The CDR3 is cut off 3 residues early in the read; its end comes from the germline J gene. V and J are TRBV19 and TRBJ1-6, with 8 bases that match TRBD1. This CDR3 region has 19 residues. Trimming took 1 base from V and 6 from J; bases not matched to a gene: 14. Germline V gene sequence: CDR1 LNHDA, CDR2 SQIVND (reference sequence). The chain's CDR3 is CASSIGEDRDLFSNSPLHF. The CDR3 DNA, read in part, is TGTGCCAGTAGTATAGGGGAGGACAGGGATCTGTTTTCTAATTCACCC.

In the case of this clone: From the germline J gene comes the end of the CDR3, since the read stops 3 residues before it. The genes are TRBV18 and TRBJ1-5; possibly TRBD1 for D (5 bases). This CDR3 has 15 amino acids. The germline CDR1 and CDR2 sequences are KGHSH and LQKENI. V was trimmed by 3 bases and J by 1 base, leaving 10 bases between them. This CDR3 reads CASSPTTVSNQPQHF. The CDR3 bases that were read are TGTGCCAGCTCACCTACGACAGTAAGCAATCAGCCC.

On this clone itself: The read gets to within 3 residues of the CDR3 end, and the germline J gene fills in the rest. The J gene is TRBJ2-2, the V gene TRBV18; D is unclear. Trimming removed 3 bases at V and 7 bases at J, with 18 bases between. This CDR3 has 16 residues. Per the germline V gene, CDR1 is KGHSH and CDR2 is LQKENI. The CDR3 is CASSPLKERSVGELFF. Partial CDR3 DNA: TGTGCCAGCTCACCCTTAAAGGAGCGCTCTGTCGGGGAG.

Comments on this clone: The read ends 3 residues before the CDR3 terminus; that terminus is restored from the germline J gene. The chain joins TRBV30 to TRBJ2-1, with D perhaps matching TRBD1 (5 bases). From germline, CDR1 is GTSNPN and CDR2 SVGIG (reference sequence). This CDR3 has 14 amino acids. V was shortened by 5 bases and J by 0 bases, with 11 bases between the two germline ends. CDR3 in amino acids: CAWSKGASYNEQFF. Incomplete CDR3 DNA: TGTGCCTGGTCTAAAGGGGCCTCCTACAATGAG.

In the case of this clone: The CDR3 end falls 3 residues outside the read, so it is completed with the germline J gene. The V gene is TRBV7-2, the J gene TRBJ1-3; D uncertain. Per the germline V gene, CDR1 is SGHTA and CDR2 is FQGNSA. The CDR3 contains 14 residues. V lost 3 bases, J lost 0 bases, and 6 bases lay in between. The CDR3 DNA, read in part, is TGTGCCAGCAGCTTTGCAGTCTCTGGAAACACC. This gives the protein CASSFAVSGNT. The entire CDR3 protein reads CASSFAVSGNTIYF.

Relative to its sample, this clone is medium-sized (0.01 to 0.1%). Read sequence stops 3 residues before the CDR3 end, and the germline J gene provides the missing end. The gene calls are TRBV6-2 or TRBV6-3 and TRBJ2-7; 8 nucleotides match TRBD1. The CDR3 is made up of 15 amino acids. The V gene end was trimmed by 3 bases and the J gene end by 4 bases; junction bases not matched to a gene: 8. Germline assignment: CDR1 MNHEY and CDR2 SVGEGT. The CDR3 DNA, read in part, is TGTGCCAGCAGTTATATGACAGGGGTCTTGTACGAG. Residues: CASSYMTGVLYE. The whole CDR3 region reads CASSYMTGVLYEQYF.

This clone was counted ten times or more. The read comes to an end 3 residues before the CDR3 does, leaving the germline J gene to fill in the end. V usage is TRBV20-1 and J usage is TRBJ2-3; tentatively, D is TRBD1 (7 bases). V gave up 7 bases and J gave up 2 bases, with 19 bases separating them. Germline V gene sequence: CDR1 DFQATT, CDR2 SNEGSKA (reference sequence). The CDR3 is 15 amino acids. The CDR3 reads CSGRDSLNPTDTQYF. CDR3 DNA, as far as it was read: TGCAGTGGGAGGGACAGCCTAAACCCCACAGATACG.